This T cell receptor beta chain was identified during a study of control samples from healthy donors and cancer patients (dated by TCRdb to the early 2020s). About this clone itself: Its antigen specificity is not known. Base quality data are lacking; no much larger clone is found one base away.

Libraries were constructed by the immunoSEQ multiplex PCR assay. What TCRdb holds here is the immuneACCESS table cut down to in-frame rearrangements. Part of the clones is not present; checked against another copy, under half of the missing clones reflect an unresolved V gene, and the others are unexplained. Across this sample there are about 110,000 clones, with about 80% seen only once. Together, the top ten hold roughly 6.5% of the sample. Counted from cysteine to phenylalanine, this CDR3 has 14 amino acids. Only CDR3 DNA remains: 42 bases, in frame from the first base. From the germline V gene, CDR1 is SGHDT and CDR2 is YYEEEE. At the junction V is shortened by 4 bases and J by 5 bases; bases outside the gene matches: 8.

The source is a man aged 18-30 years in good health. The chain was built from TRBV5-6 and TRBJ1-1; TRBD1 lines up with 7 middle nucleotides. The sequencing input was blood. The CDR3 sequence is CASSQGGGRTEAFF. The bases are TGTGCCAGCAGCCAGGGGGGGGGCCGGACTGAAGCTTTCTTT. The variable domain in full, with residues beyond the CDR3 obtained from the reference TRBV5-6 and TRBJ1-1 genes, is DAGVTQSPTHLIKTRGQQVTLRCSPKSGHDTVSWYQQALGQGPQFIFQYYEEEERQRGNFPDRFSGHQFPNYSSELNVNALLLGDSALYLCASSQGGGRTEAFFGQGTRLTVV.